This T cell receptor beta chain was sequenced during a study of technical replicates of blood from several donors. Measured with immunoSEQ multiplex PCR; TCRdb has only the in-frame clones, and not every one. The table has tens of thousands of clones, almost 99% seen once. Trimming left V 0 bases short and J 2 bases short, with 14 bases between. The CDR3 runs 16 residues. The germline V gene has CDR1 MNHNS and CDR2 SASEGT. Sample: T cells isolated from PBMCs. The chain recombines TRBV6-1 with TRBJ2-7; D is ambiguous. This clonotype was sampled from a human donor in good health. This CDR3 reads CASSEATIVPTYEQYF. The CDR3, as DNA: TGTGCCAGCAGTGAAGCGACAATAGTACCAACCTACGAGCAGTACTTC.